A single sample is the source of the 27 T cell receptor beta chains below, sequenced in a study of vaccination and CD4 T cells after COVID-19. Sequencing of the DNA from cultured CD4+ T cells was carried out with the Oncomine TCR Beta short-read assay. Each CDR3 protein gets one entry after TCRdb re-called the PCR reads with MiXCR. The table records some 9,000 distinct CDR3 sequences, around 54% of them present only once. No antigen is known for these receptors. This sample's treatment: roughly 10-day PBMC culture with coronavirus spike peptide pools or control peptides (ViraFEST assay). Sequencing used CD4+ T cells from blood, cultured in vitro. The receptors here all came from a human donor who had recovered from COVID-19.

V is TRBV11-2 and J is TRBJ1-5; D may be TRBD1 (5 bases). Germline-derived CDR1 and CDR2 are SGHAT and FQNNGV. The CDR3 spans 14 residues. Trimming cost V 1 base and J 2 bases, with 6 bases left between them. The CDR3 loop is CASSLAGGNQPQHF. Written as DNA, the CDR3 is TGTGCCAGCAGCTTAGCGGGGGGCAATCAGCCCCAGCATTTT.

This clonotype was counted only a few times. V usage is TRBV20-1 and J usage is TRBJ1-5; D perhaps matches TRBD1 (5 bases). Germline CDR1 and CDR2: DFQATT and SNEGSKA (reference sequence). V was pared by 3 bases and J by 1 base, with 25 bases between. The CDR3 spans 19 residues. CDR3 sequence: CSARAKRGARDRSNQPQHF. CDR3 DNA sequence: TGCAGTGCTAGGGCGAAACGAGGGGCCCGGGACCGGAGCAATCAGCCCCAGCATTTT.

The V call is TRBV2, the J call TRBJ2-5; D is uncertain. This CDR3 region has 12 residues. Germline V gene sequence: CDR1 SNHLY, CDR2 FYNNEI. V lost 1 base, J lost 2 bases, and 2 bases lay in between. In nucleotides, the CDR3 is TGTGCCAGCAGTGAAGGACAAGAGACCCAGTACTTC. This sequence encodes CASSEGQETQYF.

This clonotype was recorded a few times. This chain joins TRBV7-9 and TRBJ2-3; D ambiguous. Germline V gives CDR1 SEHNR, CDR2 FQNEAQ (reference sequence). Trimming stripped 8 bases from V and 0 bases from J, with 12 bases between. CDR3 length equals 14 residues. CDR3 bases: TGTGCCAGCCTACGGTCAACTAGCACAGATACGCAGTATTTT. As protein: CASLRSTSTDTQYF. Filled out from reference TRBV7-9 and TRBJ2-3, the complete variable domain reads DTGVSQNPRHKITKRGQNVTFRCDPISEHNRLYWYRQTLGQGPEFLTYFQNEAQLEKSRLLSDRFSAERPKGSFSTLEIQRTEQGDSAMYLCASLRSTSTDTQYFGPGTRLTVL.

This clonotype occurred a few times. This sequence joins TRBV7-2 and TRBJ2-5; D gene uncertain. Trimming stripped 6 bases from V and 1 base from J, with 15 bases between. This CDR3 region has 15 residues. Germline CDR1 SGHTA, CDR2 FQGNSA. This CDR3 is CASRELAAPQETQYF. The CDR3 DNA is TGTGCCAGCAGGGAGTTAGCAGCCCCCCAAGAGACCCAGTACTTC.

About this clonotype itself: This is likely a read error, given that the CDR3 carries no conserved phenylalanine or tryptophan at its end. The CDR3 loop is CATSRGRQGSQGYTL. The CDR3 DNA follows: TGTGCCACCAGCAGAGGCAGACAGGGGTCTCAAGGCTACACCCTC. V and J are TRBV15 and TRBJ1-2, with 8 bases matching TRBD1. The germline V gene encodes CDR1 LNHNV and CDR2 YYDKDF (reference sequence). Trimming cost V 1 base and J 8 bases; bases outside gene matches: 9. This CDR3 has 15 amino acids.

About this clonotype itself: The junction and the germline gene differ at one end; a read error may be behind it. The chain recombines TRBV6-1 with TRBJ1-1; possibly TRBD1 for D (5 bases). This CDR3 region has 13 residues. Germline V gene data show CDR1 as MNHNS and CDR2 as SASEGT. The CDR3 is CHAGNEVNTEAFF. In DNA form, the CDR3 reads TGCCACGCAGGGAATGAAGTGAACACTGAAGCTTTCTTT.

The chain recombines TRBV28 with TRBJ1-2; 9 nucleotides agree with TRBD1. The CDR3 is made up of 15 amino acids. The germline V gene has CDR1 MDHEN and CDR2 SYDVKM. V dropped 5 bases and J dropped 4; count of bases not matched to a gene: 8. CDR3 nucleotide sequence: TGTGCCAGCAGTAGGGCGACAGGGGGTAGCTATGGCTACACCTTC. Amino acid sequence: CASSRATGGSYGYTF.

For the CDR3, the DNA is TGCAGCGTTGATAAGGGGGGGAACACTGAAGCTTTCTTT. This gives the protein CSVDKGGNTEAFF. The chain employs TRBV29-1 and TRBJ1-1; D may be TRBD1 (6 bases). Germline lookup yields CDR1 SQVTM and CDR2 ANQGSEA. Trimming took off 3 bases at V and 1 base at J, with 9 bases between the two ends. The CDR3 is 13 residues long.

This sequence joins TRBV20-1 and TRBJ1-2; D may be TRBD1 (5 bases). Trimming stripped 3 bases from V and 4 bases from J, with 24 bases between. Germline CDR1 reads DFQATT; CDR2 reads SNEGSKA (reference sequence). The CDR3 spans 17 residues. The CDR3 region is CSARLRGGIGTGYGYTF. CDR3 nucleotide sequence: TGCAGTGCTAGGTTACGGGGCGGGATTGGGACGGGCTATGGCTACACCTTC.

This clonotype is medium-sized by share. The rearrangement joins TRBV6-1 to TRBJ2-5; 11 bases are a match to TRBD2. Germline trimming cut 2 bases from V and 1 base from J; bases unmatched to any gene: 0. Germline V lookup: CDR1 MNHNS, CDR2 SASEGT. CDR3 length equals 15 residues. The CDR3 region has the DNA TGTGCCAGCAGTGAACTAGCGGGGGGCCAAGAGACCCAGTACTTC. This gives the protein CASSELAGGQETQYF.

This clonotype was counted between two and nine times. The chain joins TRBV6-1 to TRBJ2-2, with D perhaps matching TRBD1 (6 bases). V gave up 8 bases and J gave up 5 bases, with 15 bases separating them. CDR3 size: 14 residues. Per germline, CDR1 MNHNS and CDR2 SASEGT. The CDR3 nucleotides are TGTGCCAGCGGACAGATAAGTACTACCGGGGAGCTGTTTTTT. It specifies CASGQISTTGELFF.

As regards this clonotype: Germline is not matched at one junction end, which may reflect a read error. CDR3 sequence: CASSRFRRETQYF. The CDR3 DNA sequence: TGTGCTAGCAGCCGGTTTCGGCGGGAGACCCAGTACTTC. This chain uses TRBV7-7 with TRBJ2-5; D is unclear. The V gene's germline CDR1 is SSHAT and CDR2 FNYEAQ (reference sequence). This CDR3 is 13 amino acids long.

This clonotype showed up just a few times. This chain joins TRBV6-1 and TRBJ1-5; TRBD1 is a possible D gene (5 bases). The germline CDR1 and CDR2 sequences are MNHNS and SASEGT. CDR3 length equals 13 residues. V was pared by 1 base and J by 6 bases, with 7 bases between. DNA for the CDR3: TGTGCCAGCAGTGAAGGGGGCAGTCAGCCCCAGCATTTT. This encodes CASSEGGSQPQHF.

In its sample, this clonotype was seen a few times. V gene TRBV20-1 combines with J gene TRBJ1-2; 7 bases line up with TRBD1. Germline assignment: CDR1 DFQATT and CDR2 SNEGSKA (reference sequence). After removal of 3 bases from V and 5 bases from J, the junction contained 21 bases not matched to a gene. This CDR3 spans 18 amino acids. CDR3 in amino acids: CSARSWDSGPQITYGYTF. CDR3 coding DNA: TGCAGTGCTAGGTCTTGGGACAGCGGACCTCAAATTACATATGGCTACACCTTC.

The gene calls are TRBV9 and TRBJ2-1; 11 nucleotides match TRBD1. CDR3 length: 17 amino acids. The germline V gene encodes CDR1 SGDLS and CDR2 YYNGEE. V was clipped by 0 bases and J by 6 bases; unmatched bases: 8. The CDR3 DNA reads TGTGCCAGCAGCGTAGCTCCCCCCGGGACAGGGGGCAATGAGCAGTTCTTC. This translates into CASSVAPPGTGGNEQFF.

This clonotype was found a few times. This chain connects TRBV6-1 to TRBJ1-2; D is ambiguous. The CDR3 has 13 amino acids. Trimming stripped 6 bases from V and 1 base from J, with 9 bases between. Looked up from germline, CDR1 is MNHNS and CDR2 is SASEGT. CDR3 residues: CASRDRDNYGYTF. CDR3 DNA sequence: TGTGCCAGCAGGGACCGGGATAACTATGGCTACACCTTC.

The J gene is TRBJ1-6, the V gene TRBV19; D gene unclear. Germline V gene lookup returns CDR1 LNHDA and CDR2 SQIVND (reference sequence). The CDR3 is 13 amino acids. Trimming cost V 5 bases and J 9 bases, with 11 bases left between them. The CDR3 nucleotides read TGTGCCAGTAGTCCGGAAGTCTTTTCACCCCTCCACTTT. Amino acids: CASSPEVFSPLHF.

V gene TRBV18 combines with J gene TRBJ1-5, with D perhaps TRBD1 (5 bases). From germline, CDR1 is KGHSH and CDR2 LQKENI. V was clipped by 2 bases and J by 2 bases, with 10 bases between them. The CDR3 runs 15 residues. The CDR3 DNA sequence: TGTGCCAGCTCACCAAGGGGATCGGGCAATCAGCCCCAGCATTTT. Translation gives CASSPRGSGNQPQHF.

This chain uses TRBV6-2 or TRBV6-3 with TRBJ1-2; 7 bases map to TRBD1. Germline CDR1 is MNHEY and CDR2 is SVGEGT. Germline trimming cut 6 bases from V and 8 bases from J; bases unmatched to any gene: 6. This CDR3 spans 12 amino acids. This CDR3 reads CASRLTGHGYTF. The DNA of the CDR3 is TGTGCCAGCAGATTGACAGGGCACGGCTACACCTTC.

The rearrangement links TRBV18 to TRBJ1-1; 8 bases line up with TRBD1. CDR3 size: 14 residues. CDR1 and CDR2 (germline): KGHSH, LQKENI. With V trimmed by 6 bases and J by 3 bases, 6 bases remained unmatched. The CDR3 sequence: CASSAGTGDTEAFF. CDR3 in DNA: TGTGCCAGCTCGGCGGGGACAGGCGACACTGAAGCTTTCTTT.

This clonotype was counted only a few times. A much larger clone differs by one base, so this may be a read error. The chain combines TRBV7-9 with TRBJ1-2, with a tentative D call TRBD1 (5 bases). Per germline, CDR1 SEHNR and CDR2 FQNEAQ (reference sequence). This CDR3 contains 14 residues. The CDR3 sequence is CASNLTRGDYGYTF. DNA for the CDR3: TGTGCCAGCAACTTAACCAGAGGGGACTATGGCTACACCTTC.

CDR3 residues: CASEGSGEQYF. The CDR3, as DNA: TGTGCCAGCGAGGGCTCGGGCGAGCAGTACTTC. The chain uses TRBV7-3 and TRBJ2-7; the D gene is possibly TRBD2 (5 bases). The V end lost 8 bases, the J end lost 6 bases, and 11 bases lay between the germline ends. Germline CDR1 is SGHTA and CDR2 is FQGTGA. The CDR3 sequence is 11 residues long. Complete variable domain (other parts from reference TRBV7-3 and TRBJ2-7): GAGVSQTPSNKVTEKGKYVELRCDPISGHTALYWYRQSLGQGPEFLIYFQGTGAADDSGLPNDRFFAVRPEGSVSTLKIQRTERGDSAVYLCASEGSGEQYFGPGTRLTVT.

This chain links TRBV6-5 with TRBJ1-2, with 7 bases aligning to TRBD1. After removal of 2 bases from V and 10 bases from J, the junction contained 7 bases not matched to a gene. The CDR3 is made up of 13 amino acids. Germline CDR1 MNHEY, CDR2 SVGAGI. The CDR3 sequence: CASSYTRQGHYTF. The CDR3 DNA sequence: TGTGCCAGCAGTTACACCCGACAGGGACACTACACCTTC.

The V call is TRBV7-3, the J call TRBJ2-1; D unresolved. The CDR3 has 17 amino acids. Trimming stripped 1 base from V and 7 bases from J, with 20 bases between. Germline-derived CDR1 and CDR2 are SGHTA and FQGTGA. Written as DNA, the CDR3 is TGTGCCAGCAGCTTAATGTTCGGCAGTATTTCCCCTAATGAGCAGTTCTTC. Amino acid sequence: CASSLMFGSISPNEQFF.

This clonotype turned up a few times. The CDR3 DNA is TGTGCCAGCAGTAAGTTGGGGACAGGACGAAACTATGGCTACACCTTC. This encodes CASSKLGTGRNYGYTF. This chain uses TRBV6-1 with TRBJ1-2; TRBD1 aligns across 8 bases. The germline CDR1 and CDR2 sequences are MNHNS and SASEGT. The CDR3 loop spans 16 amino acids. The trim removed 5 bases at V and 2 bases at J, leaving 10 bases unmatched.

The sample holds a few counts of this clonotype. This chain uses TRBV24-1 with TRBJ2-3; 9 nucleotides line up with TRBD2. CDR1 is KGHDR and CDR2 is SFDVKD in the germline V gene. The CDR3 totals 16 residues. V lost 2 bases to trimming and J lost 3 bases; unmatched junction nucleotides: 5. The DNA for the CDR3 is TGTGCCACCAGTGATTATGACCTAGCGGGGACAGATACGCAGTATTTT. Encoded protein: CATSDYDLAGTDTQYF.